This record concerns one TCR beta chain sequence. Its antigen is unknown. Germline values: CDR1 SGDLS, CDR2 YYNGEE. CDR3 length equals 17 residues. Trimming took 2 bases from V and 2 from J; bases not matched to a gene: 6. With 60 Vbeta and 13 Jbeta primers, the PCR was carried out. The authors' processing: Later work found 65 million to 100 million unique TCR beta chains, with 9.5 million to 14 million shared. Measured with immunoSEQ multiplex PCR; TCRdb has only the in-frame clones, and not every one. The V and J calls and clone size were taken over from that table, and D and trimming were inferred from the DNA. The sample lists around 120,000 clones, 70% to 80% occurring once. This specimen comes from a study of cytomegalovirus exposure and HLA in healthy donors. Study-wide findings and caveats: Productive rates of about 87% or about 30% were seen for most TCR beta V segments in an earlier analysis.

This clonotype was sampled from a man aged 45-65 years in good health and CMV-seropositive. The sequencing input was PBMCs. This sequence joins TRBV9 and TRBJ2-5, with 13 bases identical to TRBD2. The CDR3 reads CASSVGTSGEGQETQYF. CDR3 nucleotides: TGTGCCAGCAGCGTCGGGACTAGCGGGGAGGGGCAAGAGACCCAGTACTTC.